Listed below are T cell receptor beta chains from one sample, sequenced in a study of shared clonotypes between healthy human individuals. Produced via immunoSEQ multiplex PCR; TCRdb's table is partial and in-frame only. This sample has about 680,000 clones, with approximately 90% found just once. Sample: naive CD8+ T cells sorted from blood. Every receptor here comes from a man younger than 45 in good health. Each CDR3 is given with its conserved first and last residue. Each record gives: clone size, D gene, CDR3 length, V gene, J gene, CDR3 protein, CDR3 DNA. D genes are given only for firm matches. Rows give clone size only sometimes, using once, few, many, or a class for an expanded clone.

.	.	13	TRBV6-6	TRBJ2-1	CASSSPGYNEQFF	TGTGCCAGCAGTTCCCCTGGATACAATGAGCAGTTCTTC
.	.	18	TRBV29-1	TRBJ2-7	CSVEAWGAGPGPSYEQYF	TGCAGCGTTGAAGCGTGGGGGGCAGGGCCGGGCCCTAGCTACGAGCAGTACTTC
once	TRBD1	14	TRBV7-2	TRBJ1-2	CASSSGQGARGYTF	TGTGCCAGCAGCTCGGGACAGGGGGCTCGTGGCTACACCTTC
.	TRBD2	19	TRBV13	TRBJ2-1	CASSLVSRETSSDYNEQFF	TGTGCCAGCAGCTTAGTTTCGCGGGAGACCTCATCCGATTACAATGAGCAGTTCTTC
.	TRBD2	18	TRBV7-3	TRBJ2-1	CASSFPSSSGGSYNEQFF	TGTGCCAGCTCCTTCCCCTCTTCTAGCGGGGGCTCCTACAATGAGCAGTTCTTC
.	.	13	TRBV6-5	TRBJ2-7	CASSPRAEGEQYF	TGTGCCAGCAGTCCCCGAGCTGAGGGCGAGCAGTACTTC
.	TRBD1	16	TRBV28	TRBJ2-1	CASSPPRDRAYNEQFF	TGTGCCAGCAGTCCCCCCCGGGACAGAGCCTACAATGAGCAGTTCTTC
.	.	14	TRBV7-8	TRBJ2-7	CASSLGSRTYEQYF	TGTGCCAGCAGCTTGGGCAGCCGAACCTACGAGCAGTACTTC
.	.	15	TRBV4-3	TRBJ2-7	CASSQAAAGGYEQYF	TGCGCCAGCAGCCAGGCGGCCGCTGGGGGCTACGAGCAGTACTTC
.	.	15	TRBV7-3	TRBJ2-2	CASSLSTENTGELFF	TGTGCCAGCAGCTTAAGCACAGAAAACACCGGGGAGCTGTTTTTT
.	.	13	TRBV30	TRBJ2-7	CAWGQRSSYEQYF	TGTGCCTGGGGACAGAGGAGCTCCTACGAGCAGTACTTC
.	.	15	TRBV14	TRBJ1-1	CASSQEHGRYTEAFF	TGTGCCAGCAGCCAAGAGCACGGTCGGTACACTGAAGCTTTCTTT
.	.	17	TRBV27	TRBJ1-1	CASSPKGGGALPLEAFF	TGTGCCAGCAGCCCTAAAGGGGGGGGAGCACTCCCTCTTGAAGCTTTCTTT
.	.	13	TRBV4-3	TRBJ2-4	CASSPTSGNIQYF	TGCGCCAGCAGCCCGACCTCTGGGAACATTCAGTACTTC
.	TRBD2	13	TRBV27	TRBJ2-1	CASTGGWGGEQFF	TGTGCCAGCACCGGAGGCTGGGGGGGGGAGCAGTTCTTC
.	TRBD1	17	TRBV13	TRBJ1-1	CASSANQGAIANTEAFF	TGTGCCAGCAGCGCAAACCAGGGGGCAATAGCGAACACTGAAGCTTTCTTT
.	TRBD2	14	TRBV6-5	TRBJ2-7	CASNPLAGDSEQYF	TGTGCCAGCAACCCGCTAGCGGGAGACTCCGAGCAGTACTTC
.	.	12	TRBV7-6	TRBJ1-1	CASSPSGREAFF	TGTGCCAGCAGCCCTAGTGGGCGTGAAGCTTTCTTT
.	TRBD2	16	TRBV19	TRBJ2-7	CASSIRLAGLFYEQYF	TGTGCCAGTAGTATCCGCCTAGCGGGGCTTTTCTACGAGCAGTACTTC
.	TRBD2	14	TRBV5-1	TRBJ2-7	CASSLVGGTYEQYF	TGCGCCAGCAGCTTGGTGGGAGGGACCTACGAGCAGTACTTC
.	.	12	TRBV28	TRBJ1-5	CASYTGNQPQHF	TGTGCCAGTTATACCGGTAATCAGCCCCAGCATTTT
.	.	15	TRBV7-2	TRBJ2-5	CASSLGSGFGETQYF	TGTGCCAGCAGCCTGGGGTCGGGGTTCGGCGAGACCCAGTACTTC
.	.	15	TRBV19	TRBJ2-1	CASSPRDITYNEQFF	TGTGCCAGTAGTCCTCGGGACATTACCTACAATGAGCAGTTCTTC
.	.	14	TRBV28	TRBJ2-7	CASSFGHSRYEQYF	TGTGCCAGCAGTTTCGGGCACTCGCGCTACGAGCAGTACTTC
.	.	14	TRBV7-8	TRBJ2-7	CASSLAGTLVEQYF	TGTGCCAGCAGCTTAGCCGGGACCCTAGTTGAGCAGTACTTC
.	TRBD1	15	TRBV7-7	TRBJ2-3	CASSLGTGVTDTQYF	TGTGCCAGCAGCTTAGGGACAGGGGTAACAGATACGCAGTATTTT
.	.	18	TRBV2	TRBJ1-4	CASSPSSTGPTTNEKLFF	TGTGCCAGCAGTCCTTCGAGTACTGGGCCCACCACTAATGAAAAACTGTTTTTT
.	.	15	TRBV29-1	TRBJ1-1	CSVAGAEKGDTEAFF	TGCAGCGTGGCCGGGGCAGAGAAAGGGGACACTGAAGCTTTCTTT
.	TRBD2	14	TRBV6-1	TRBJ2-3	CASSLAGGTDTQYF	TGTGCCAGCAGCCTAGCGGGAGGAACAGATACGCAGTATTTT
.	.	13	TRBV30	TRBJ2-6	CAWRGSGANVLTF	TGTGCCTGGAGGGGGTCTGGGGCCAACGTCCTGACTTTC
once	.	15	TRBV5-5	TRBJ1-5	CASSPRLISNQPQHF	TGTGCCAGCAGCCCTAGACTTATTAGCAATCAGCCCCAGCATTTT
.	.	15	TRBV7-9	TRBJ2-5	CASPAPVAVGETQYF	TGTGCCAGCCCTGCTCCCGTAGCGGTCGGGGAGACCCAGTACTTC
few	.	12	TRBV6-5	TRBJ2-7	CASRGNIYEQYF	TGTGCCAGCAGAGGGAACATCTACGAGCAGTACTTC
.	TRBD2	16	TRBV9	TRBJ2-5	CASSGLAGGFQETQYF	TGTGCCAGCAGCGGGCTAGCGGGAGGTTTCCAAGAGACCCAGTACTTC
.	.	14	TRBV6-6	TRBJ2-5	CASSYSSSQETQYF	TGTGCCAGCAGTTACTCGTCCAGTCAAGAGACCCAGTACTTC
.	.	18	TRBV12-5	TRBJ2-7	CASGSELGSSSFRTEQYF	TGTGCTAGTGGTTCGGAGTTGGGGTCTTCTAGTTTTCGTACCGAGCAGTACTTC
.	TRBD2	14	TRBV29-1	TRBJ2-1	CSVGLAGGMNEQFF	TGCAGCGTTGGTTTAGCGGGAGGGATGAATGAGCAGTTCTTC
.	TRBD2	13	TRBV5-1	TRBJ2-4	CASSRTSENIQYF	TGCGCCAGCAGTCGGACTAGCGAAAACATTCAGTACTTC
.	.	15	TRBV6-1	TRBJ1-4	CASSELGFWDEKLFF	TGTGCCAGCAGTGAATTAGGGTTCTGGGATGAAAAACTGTTTTTT
.	.	11	TRBV27	TRBJ2-3	CASSFADTQYF	TGTGCCAGCAGTTTCGCGGATACGCAGTATTTT
.	.	14	TRBV4-1	TRBJ1-2	CASSQGQEAHGYTF	TGCGCCAGCAGCCAAGGACAGGAGGCGCATGGCTACACCTTC
.	.	13	TRBV29-1	TRBJ2-1	CSVDPGSYNEQFF	TGCAGCGTTGATCCGGGGTCCTACAATGAGCAGTTCTTC
once	TRBD1	17	TRBV7-6	TRBJ1-1	CASSSPGTGGLNTEAFF	TGTGCCAGCAGCTCCCCGGGGACAGGGGGCTTGAACACTGAAGCTTTCTTT
.	.	15	TRBV23-1	TRBJ1-1	CASRPRTGQNTEAFF	TGCGCCAGCAGGCCACGTACAGGACAGAACACTGAAGCTTTCTTT